The next 10 T cell receptor beta chains were all read from a single sample in a study of tissue T cells after allogeneic stem cell transplantation. Generated by immunoSEQ multiplex PCR, the TCRdb table keeps only in-frame clones and is missing some. The sample lists some 1,300 clones, roughly three quarters occurring once. The sequenced sample was spleen tissue, obtained at autopsy. Receptors were obtained from a male patient at least 60 years old with steroid-refractory graft-versus-host disease after an allogeneic stem cell transplant. Some of these T cells may belong to the graft donor.

J is TRBJ2-7 and V is TRBV12-5; D unresolved. Germline values: CDR1 LGHNT, CDR2 FRNRAP. The V and J ends lost 1 base and 0 bases respectively, with 22 bases between them. This CDR3 contains 19 residues. CDR3 amino acids: CASGLEFLGYPEDSYEQYF. The CDR3 bases are TGTGCTAGTGGTTTGGAATTTTTGGGGTATCCCGAAGACTCCTACGAGCAGTACTTC.

This clone was recorded a few times. A read error may account for a junction end that differs from germline. The chain uses TRBV12-5 and TRBJ2-1; D ambiguous. The CDR3 totals 15 residues. The germline gives CDR1 LGHNT, CDR2 FRNRAP. CDR3 bases: TGTGCTAGTGGCTTGGCATGGAGCTCCTACAATGAGCAGTTCTTC. It codes for CASGLAWSSYNEQFF.

In this sample, this clone turned up a few times. The CDR3: CASSDSEGADTQYF. The CDR3, as DNA: TGTGCCAGCAGTGACTCAGAGGGGGCAGATACGCAGTATTTT. The chain uses TRBV6-4 and TRBJ2-3; perhaps TRBD1 as D (6 bases). V shed 0 bases and J shed 4 bases, with 8 bases lying between them. Per germline, CDR1 MRHNA and CDR2 SNTAGT. The CDR3 consists of 14 residues.

This clone was picked up one time. The rearrangement uses TRBV4-2 and TRBJ1-1, with a possible D match to TRBD1 (5 bases). Germline assignment: CDR1 LGHNA and CDR2 YNFKEQ. V dropped 2 bases and J dropped 5 bases, with 15 bases sitting between them. The CDR3 sequence is 15 residues long. The CDR3 sequence: CASSQLVGGTTEAFF. CDR3 nucleotide sequence: TGTGCCAGCAGCCAATTGGTTGGTGGGACTACTGAAGCTTTCTTT.

The chain carries TRBV29-1 and TRBJ2-3; possible D gene TRBD2, 6 bases. V was pared by 2 bases and J by 4 bases, with 16 bases between. The CDR3 sequence is 15 residues long. CDR1 and CDR2 from the germline V gene are SQVTM and ANQGSEA. The CDR3 DNA sequence: TGCAGCGTTGAAAGGGGAGGAGGGATCCCAGATACGCAGTATTTT. Translation gives CSVERGGGIPDTQYF.

The V call is TRBV5-1, the J call TRBJ2-1, with D hard to call. CDR3 length equals 14 residues. Germline CDR1 reads SGHRS; CDR2 reads YFSETQ. V was cut by 5 bases and J by 0 bases, with 9 bases left in between. The CDR3 reads CASSSTYSYNEQFF. As DNA, the CDR3 is TGCGCCAGCAGTTCCACTTACTCCTACAATGAGCAGTTCTTC.

This chain links TRBV7-8 with TRBJ2-7; D might be TRBD2 (6 bases). V was pared by 1 base and J by 5 bases, with 9 bases between. Germline values: CDR1 SGHVS, CDR2 FQNEAQ. The CDR3 loop spans 13 amino acids. The CDR3 reads CASSLVGLNEQYF. The CDR3 DNA is TGTGCCAGCAGCTTAGTGGGACTTAACGAGCAGTACTTC.

The rearrangement links TRBV6-5 to TRBJ2-5; D possibly matches TRBD1 or TRBD2 (5 bases each). The V gene lost 2 bases and the J gene lost 2 bases, with 12 bases spanning the gap. The CDR3 totals 15 residues. Looked up from germline, CDR1 is MNHEY and CDR2 is SVGAGI. The chain's CDR3 is CASSYPGTAQETQYF. CDR3 DNA: TGTGCCAGCAGTTACCCCGGGACGGCACAAGAGACCCAGTACTTC.

The rearrangement links TRBV9 to TRBJ2-2, with 10 bases that match TRBD2. This CDR3 is 15 amino acids long. CDR1 SGDLS and CDR2 YYNGEE come from the germline V gene. Losses at the gene ends were 6 bases for V and 12 bases for J; bases not matched to a gene: 14. CDR3 in amino acids: CASKPNPGTSEKLFF. The CDR3 DNA follows: TGTGCCAGCAAGCCCAACCCCGGGACTAGCGAAAAGCTGTTTTTT.

The J gene is TRBJ2-7, the V gene TRBV11-2; D is ambiguous. With 2 bases removed from V and 6 bases from J, the gap between germline ends came to 11 bases. Looked up from germline, CDR1 is SGHAT and CDR2 is FQNNGV. The CDR3 runs to 13 residues. CDR3 sequence reads: CASSLYPRSEQYF. The CDR3 DNA reads as TGTGCCAGCAGCTTATACCCCCGGAGCGAGCAGTACTTC.